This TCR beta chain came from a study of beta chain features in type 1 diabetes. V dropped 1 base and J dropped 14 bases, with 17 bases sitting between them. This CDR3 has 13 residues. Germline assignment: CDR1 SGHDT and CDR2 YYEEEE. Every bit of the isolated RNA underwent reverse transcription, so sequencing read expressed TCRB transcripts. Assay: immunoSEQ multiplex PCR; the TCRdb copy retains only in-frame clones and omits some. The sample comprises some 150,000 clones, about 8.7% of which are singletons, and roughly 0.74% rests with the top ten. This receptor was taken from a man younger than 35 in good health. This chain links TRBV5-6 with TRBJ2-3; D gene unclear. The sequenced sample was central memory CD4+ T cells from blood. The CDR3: CASSLRSRLTGYF. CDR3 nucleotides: TGTGCCAGCAGCTTGAGGAGTCGGCTTACGGGGTATTTT.